Listed below are T cell receptor beta chains from one sample, sequenced in a study of blood T cell repertoires in COVID-19. Assay used: immunoSEQ multiplex PCR; TCRdb lists only in-frame clones, some missing. The data show 390,000 or so clones, 86% seen once. Material: peripheral blood. The receptors were gathered from a woman in her 30s with active or convalescent COVID-19. The conserved cysteine and the conserved F or W are not part of the CDR3 here.

CDR3 protein: ASSQGWGNQPQH; V gene: TRBV7-9; CDR3 length: 12
CDR3 protein: ASSQRREANSPLH; V gene: TRBV4-2; CDR3 length: 13
CDR3 protein: ASSLTGTVTNYGYT; V gene: TRBV27; CDR3 length: 14
CDR3 protein: ASTLGQLTAGYT; V gene: TRBV3-1/TRBV3-2; CDR3 length: 12
CDR3 protein: ASSYSGQGAGNTIY; V gene: TRBV6-5; CDR3 length: 14
CDR3 protein: ASSISVFQDSGYQPQH; V gene: TRBV19; CDR3 length: 16
CDR3 protein: ASSDRGQGNEKLF; V gene: TRBV5-6; CDR3 length: 13
CDR3 protein: ASSSRTSTDTQY; V gene: TRBV7-2; CDR3 length: 12
CDR3 protein: ASSTYNRVGEQY; V gene: TRBV5-1; CDR3 length: 12
CDR3 protein: ASSPTGDSNQPQH; V gene: TRBV7-2; CDR3 length: 13
CDR3 protein: ASESTGFETQY; V gene: TRBV28; CDR3 length: 11
CDR3 protein: ASRKTGANSPLH; V gene: TRBV19; CDR3 length: 12
CDR3 protein: ASSSGQGAIEDEKLF; V gene: TRBV5-1; CDR3 length: 15
CDR3 protein: ASSQELSSTDTQY; V gene: TRBV4-2; CDR3 length: 13
CDR3 protein: ASSLLAGLALEQY; V gene: TRBV27; CDR3 length: 13
CDR3 protein: ASSQNDRFGYT; V gene: TRBV3-1/TRBV3-2; CDR3 length: 11
CDR3 protein: ASSVREDTEAF; V gene: TRBV10-2; CDR3 length: 11
CDR3 protein: ASSSEPGNTEAF; V gene: TRBV7-2; CDR3 length: 12
CDR3 protein: ASSNWSGRGNTEAF; V gene: TRBV19; CDR3 length: 14
CDR3 protein: ASSQALTGENSPLH; V gene: TRBV3-1/TRBV3-2; CDR3 length: 14
CDR3 protein: ASSYQGALSYEQY; V gene: TRBV7-2; CDR3 length: 13
CDR3 protein: ASSQGVGADTQY; V gene: TRBV4-1; CDR3 length: 12
CDR3 protein: SELPQGPDYT; V gene: TRBV29-1; CDR3 length: 10
CDR3 protein: ASKGGGEFGEKLF; V gene: TRBV19; CDR3 length: 13
CDR3 protein: ASGSKGGRHTEAF; V gene: TRBV6-5; CDR3 length: 13
CDR3 protein: ASSLGQGMAEAF; V gene: TRBV5-1; CDR3 length: 12
CDR3 protein: ASSATVNTEAF; V gene: TRBV6-4; CDR3 length: 11
CDR3 protein: ASSLSTTGNNQPQH; V gene: TRBV3-1/TRBV3-2; CDR3 length: 14
CDR3 protein: ASSQTGGSNQPQH; V gene: TRBV19; CDR3 length: 13
CDR3 protein: ASSLSNRGYEQY; V gene: TRBV28; CDR3 length: 12
CDR3 protein: ASSLYMGGPYNEQF; V gene: TRBV27; CDR3 length: 14
CDR3 protein: ASSQFPGQGATEAF; V gene: TRBV4-1; CDR3 length: 14
CDR3 protein: ASSYAMGGTGGYT; V gene: TRBV6-5; CDR3 length: 13